The entry below gives a single T cell receptor (beta chain) sequence along with its context. Its specificity is unknown. Primers for the PCR totalled 60 Vbeta and 13 Jbeta. Generated by immunoSEQ multiplex PCR, the TCRdb table keeps only in-frame clones and is missing some. The table has around 160,000 clones, approximately 71% seen once. Germline V gene sequence: CDR1 SGDLS, CDR2 YYNGEE. This CDR3 region has 16 residues. With 0 bases removed from V and 0 bases from J, the gap between germline ends came to 7 bases. The record originates from a study of cytomegalovirus exposure and HLA in healthy donors. Study as a whole: HLA-typed donors were the source of around 80 million unique TCRs, which an early data release held. General study points: Earlier findings revealed that most TCR beta V segments proved productive either about 87% or about 30% of the time. The later analysis indicated that the majority of CMV-associated TCR beta chains appeared HLA-restricted. A few of the chains that were CMV-associated were confirmed in vitro to be specific for CMV antigens.

The sample consisted of PBMCs. V gene TRBV9 combines with J gene TRBJ2-6; D unclear. This clonotype originated in a man aged 45-65 years in good health and CMV-seronegative. CDR3 residues: CASSVGHVSGANVLTF. Here the CDR3 DNA reads TGTGCCAGCAGCGTAGGACATGTCTCTGGGGCCAACGTCCTGACTTTC. Supplemented by reference TRBV9 and TRBJ2-6, the full variable domain reads DSGVTQTPKHLITATGQRVTLRCSPRSGDLSVYWYQQSLDQGLQFLIQYYNGEERAKGNILERFSAQQFPDLHSELNLSSLELGDSALYFCASSVGHVSGANVLTFGAGSRLTVL.